This T cell receptor (beta chain) is from a study of blood T cell repertoires in COVID-19 (dated by TCRdb to the early 2020s). In the study overall: Collaborator samples came from the United States, Italy and Spain and covered acute and convalescent phases of COVID-19. The prospective study material was composed of cDNA or gDNA derived from T cells, B-cell-depleted T cells, or PBMCs. Deeply sampled blood TCRbeta repertoires from subjects exposed to, actively infected with, or recovered from COVID-19 were included in the dataset. The repertoires were released in a freely available public database intended as a resource for research on the immune response to SARS-CoV-2. Samples came from the ongoing ImmuneRACE study (first 160 participants) plus 1,254 subjects from 6 global collaborators. Nearly every sample came with metadata listing a de-identified subject ID, COVID-19 status, age in years and sex. Where available, HLA class I and class II types were obtained from metadata supplied by the sample provider rather than from assay-based typing. Paper-wide results and their limitations: The quantity of clinical and demographic metadata differed by source and by participant and was supplied without curation.

TCRbeta CDR3 regions were amplified from genomic DNA by means of the immunoSEQ Assay, a bias-controlled multiplex PCR. Concerning the study's data processing: The number of nucleated cells in each sample was estimated by amplification of reference gene primers within the assay. To quantify the absolute abundance of each unique TCRbeta CDR3 rearrangement, sequence reads were collapsed and filtered. Productive Simpson clonality was computed per sample as the square root of Simpson's diversity index over productive rearrangements. In TCRdb, the immuneACCESS table is reduced to in-frame sequences with V and J assigned. These tables do not hold every clone; where another copy was compared, an unresolved V gene accounts for under half, and the others remain unexplained. V, J and clone size are those of that table, while D and trimming were read from the DNA. This sample comprises about 270,000 clones, roughly 80% of them detected only once. The ten largest clonotypes hold 8% to 9.5% of the sample.

In the case of this clone: Its antigen remains unidentified. No base quality information exists; no much larger clone differs at one position.

Samples from volunteer blood donors who had recovered from COVID-19 were contributed by a second Seattle source. Collaborating institutions collected whole blood in K2EDTA tubes following their own protocols. Collaborator samples were shipped for TCRbeta analysis as frozen whole blood, isolated PBMCs, or DNA extracted from either sample type. Sequenced input: peripheral blood. The receptor was derived from a woman in her fifties or sixties who had recovered from COVID-19.

CDR3 protein: CASSWTGGKQYF. The base sequence is TGTGCCAGCAGCTGGACAGGGGGAAAGCAGTACTTC. The sequence is built from TRBV11-1 and TRBJ2-7, with TRBD1 identical over 10 junction bases. Trimming leaves V shorter by 4 bases and J shorter by 8 bases, with the junction holding 2 bases beyond the gene matches. Via the germline V gene (reference sequence), CDR1 is SGHAT and CDR2 FQDESV. The CDR3 numbers 12 residues from cysteine through phenylalanine. This entry keeps only the CDR3 DNA: 36 bases, framed from base 1.